This record looks at one T cell receptor (beta chain) sequence and its context. The antigen is not known. This sample was included in a study of identical twins. Regarding the study as a whole: Modelling underestimated the level of out-of-frame TCR alpha sharing observed in monozygotic twins. Rather than following the same donors, the conclusions depended on cross-sectional statistical analysis. Memory repertoires showed no such pattern, whereas abundant cord blood beta clonotypes carried fewer insertions.

One entry per CDR3 protein, called by TCRdb with MiXCR from the 5' RACE reads. The sample includes approximately 680,000 distinct CDR3 sequences, roughly 7.1% seen only once; the top ten take approximately 1.5%. Germline CDR1 and CDR2: SGHAT and FQNNGV. Trimming removed 0 bases from V and 8 bases from J, with 16 bases in between. CDR3 length: 15 amino acids. These data were also filed under a second study, of yellow fever vaccine responses in identical twins.

The chain recombines TRBV11-2 with TRBJ1-2; possible D gene TRBD1, 6 bases. Material for sequencing was PBMCs. This TCR came from a woman in her late teens or twenties in good health. CDR3 DNA: TGTGCCAGCAGCTTAGATGGGCCGGGGGGCGGAGGCTACACCTTC. It specifies CASSLDGPGGGGYTF. Together with reference TRBV11-2 and TRBJ1-2, the CDR3 gives the full variable domain: EAGVAQSPRYKIIEKRQSVAFWCNPISGHATLYWYQQILGQGPKLLIQFQNNGVVDDSQLPKDRFSAERLKGVDSTLKIQPAKLEDSAVYLCASSLDGPGGGGYTFGSGTRLTVV.